This T cell receptor (beta chain) stems from a study of cytomegalovirus exposure and HLA in healthy donors. The PCR ran on 60 Vbeta and 13 Jbeta primers. Assay used: immunoSEQ multiplex PCR; TCRdb lists only in-frame clones, some missing. In the table there are around 150,000 clones, approximately 82% of which are singletons. CDR1 and CDR2 from the germline V gene are SGHNT and YYREEE (reference sequence). J lost 3 bases, V lost 1 base, and 5 bases had no gene match. The CDR3 is 16 residues long. The sample consisted of PBMCs. This clonotype was sampled from a man aged 25-40 years in good health and CMV-seropositive. This chain uses TRBV5-4 with TRBJ2-5; 11 bases map to TRBD2. DNA for the CDR3: TGTGCCAGCAGCTTGAAGACGGGACTAGCGGAAGAGACCCAGTACTTC. Its translation is CASSLKTGLAEETQYF.